The clone carrying this T cell receptor beta chain was seen a single time. TEMRA cells were FACS-enriched, while CD8+ and CD4+ T cells were negatively isolated. These data belong to a study of CD8 T cells in Susac syndrome. Random hexamers served to reverse transcribe about 0.45 to 1 ug RNA. Amplification of TCR beta CDR3 used immunoSEQ multiplex PCR across 54 Vbeta and 13 Jbeta. Via MiXCR, TCRdb re-called the immunoSEQ multiplex PCR reads, giving one row per CDR3 protein. Of about 110,000 distinct CDR3 sequences in the sample, roughly 96% were seen once. The CDR3 runs to 15 residues. Germline CDR1 and CDR2: MGHRA and YSYEKL. The V and J ends lost 1 base and 2 bases respectively, with 12 bases between them.

The chain employs TRBV4-1 and TRBJ2-7; a possible D gene is TRBD1 (6 bases). The sequence was obtained from a human donor in good health. Sequenced material: CD4+ T cells from PBMCs. CDR3 amino acids: CASSQVTGNPYEQYF. The CDR3 DNA reads TGCGCCAGCAGCCAAGTCACAGGGAACCCCTACGAGCAGTACTTC.